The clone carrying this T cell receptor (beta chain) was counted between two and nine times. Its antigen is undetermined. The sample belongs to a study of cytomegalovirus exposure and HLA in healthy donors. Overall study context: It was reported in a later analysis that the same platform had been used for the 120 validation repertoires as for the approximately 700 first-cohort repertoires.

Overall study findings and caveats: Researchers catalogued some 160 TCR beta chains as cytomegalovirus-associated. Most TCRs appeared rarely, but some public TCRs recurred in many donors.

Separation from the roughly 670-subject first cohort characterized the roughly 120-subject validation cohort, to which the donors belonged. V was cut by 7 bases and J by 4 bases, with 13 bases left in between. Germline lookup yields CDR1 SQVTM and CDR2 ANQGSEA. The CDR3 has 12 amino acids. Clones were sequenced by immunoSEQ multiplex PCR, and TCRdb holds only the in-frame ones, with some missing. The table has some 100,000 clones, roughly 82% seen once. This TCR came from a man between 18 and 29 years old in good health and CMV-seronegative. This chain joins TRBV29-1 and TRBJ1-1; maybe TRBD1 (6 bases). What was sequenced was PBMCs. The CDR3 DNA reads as TGCAGCGGGCACAACAGGGTCACTGAAGCTTTCTTT. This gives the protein CSGHNRVTEAFF.